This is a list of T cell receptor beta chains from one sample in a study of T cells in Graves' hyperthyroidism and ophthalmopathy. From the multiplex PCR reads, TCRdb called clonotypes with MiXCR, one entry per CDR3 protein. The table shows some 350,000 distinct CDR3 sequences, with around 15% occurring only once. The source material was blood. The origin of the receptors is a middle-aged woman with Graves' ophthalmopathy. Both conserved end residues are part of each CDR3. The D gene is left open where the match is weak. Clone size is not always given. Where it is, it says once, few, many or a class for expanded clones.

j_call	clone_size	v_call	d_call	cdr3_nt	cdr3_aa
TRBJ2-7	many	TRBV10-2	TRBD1	TGCGCCAGCAGTGAGTCGTGGTTAATGGGGACAGGCTCCTACGAGCAGTACTTC	CASSESWLMGTGSYEQYF
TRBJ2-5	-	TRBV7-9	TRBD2	TGTGCCAGCAGCAAAGCTAGCGGGGAAGAGACCCAGTACTTC	CASSKASGEETQYF
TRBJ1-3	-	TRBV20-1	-	TGCAGTGCTCGGCGGACAGACTCTGGAAACACCATATATTTT	CSARRTDSGNTIYF
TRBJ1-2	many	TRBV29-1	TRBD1	TGCAGCGTAGATCGGGACAGGGGATTTGGCTACACCTTC	CSVDRDRGFGYTF
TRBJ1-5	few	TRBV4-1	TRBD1	TGCGCCAGCAGCCAAGAGACAGGGTCGAGTCAGCCCCAGCATTTT	CASSQETGSSQPQHF
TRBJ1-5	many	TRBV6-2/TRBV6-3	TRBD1	TGTGCCAGCCGAGGCCAGGGGGCAGGGCAGCCCCAGCATTTT	CASRGQGAGQPQHF
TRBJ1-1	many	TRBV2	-	TGTGCCAGCAGCTCGGGACGGGACACTGAAGCTTTCTTT	CASSSGRDTEAFF
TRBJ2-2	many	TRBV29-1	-	TGCAGCGTTGGTAGCCACACCGGGGAGCTGTTTTTT	CSVGSHTGELFF
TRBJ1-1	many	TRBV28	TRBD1	TGTGCCACCACCAACCCCTTTTCCGGGACAGGGGGCACGAACACTGAAGCTTTCTTT	CATTNPFSGTGGTNTEAFF
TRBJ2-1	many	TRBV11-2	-	TGTGCCAGCAGCTTAGGCCCGTTGGGGCTGACCGGCGCGGGGGAGCAGTTCTTC	CASSLGPLGLTGAGEQFF